This TCR beta chain was documented in a study of cytomegalovirus exposure and HLA in healthy donors. Those who donated were healthy bone marrow donors. With 60 Vbeta and 13 Jbeta primers, the PCR was carried out. Sequenced by immunoSEQ multiplex PCR; TCRdb stores in-frame clones only, minus some. The sample includes approximately 280,000 clones, roughly 89% of them seen just once. Concerning this clone itself: Its cognate antigen is unknown.

Study results and caveats: Exclusion as indistinguishable affected some V segments, including TRBV6-2 and TRBV6-3.

With 7 bases clipped from V and 0 bases from J, the junction kept 9 bases outside the gene matches. The V gene's germline CDR1 is SNHLY and CDR2 FYNNEI. CDR3 length: 16 residues. This TCR came from a woman aged 18-29 years in good health and CMV-seronegative. The rearrangement links TRBV2 to TRBJ1-3; 7 bases are shared with TRBD1. The specimen sequenced was PBMCs. CDR3 nucleotides: TGTGCCAGCAACCTGGGACAGCTAGGCTCTGGAAACACCATATATTTT. This sequence encodes CASNLGQLGSGNTIYF. Drawing the rest from reference TRBV2 and TRBJ1-3, the complete variable domain is EPEVTQTPSHQVTQMGQEVILRCVPISNHLYFYWYRQILGQKVEFLVSFYNNEISEKSEIFDDQFSVERPDGSNFTLKIRSTKLEDSAMYFCASNLGQLGSGNTIYFGEGSWLTVV.